The 27 T cell receptor beta chains reported below all come from one sample, sequenced in a study of immune evolution from preneoplasia to lung adenocarcinoma. Clones were read by immunoSEQ multiplex PCR, and TCRdb kept only the in-frame ones, dropping some. The table lists around 10,000 clones, more than 70% of them singletons. The sequencing sample was made of FFPE minimally invasive lung adenocarcinoma tissue. These receptors were obtained from a person between 65 and 80 years old with lung adenocarcinoma. Some clones in this sample may be carry-over from other donors' samples.

This sequence joins TRBV7-9 and TRBJ2-2; D uncertain. CDR3 length: 14 residues. The germline gives CDR1 SEHNR, CDR2 FQNEAQ (reference sequence). Trimming took 5 bases from V and 3 from J, leaving 10 bases between them. The CDR3 loop reads CASSPHTDTGELFF. For the CDR3, the DNA is TGTGCCAGCAGCCCCCATACAGACACCGGGGAGCTGTTTTTT. Full variable domain (missing parts from reference TRBV7-9 and TRBJ2-2): DTGVSQNPRHKITKRGQNVTFRCDPISEHNRLYWYRQTLGQGPEFLTYFQNEAQLEKSRLLSDRFSAERPKGSFSTLEIQRTEQGDSAMYLCASSPHTDTGELFFGEGSRLTVL.

The sample holds a few counts of this clone. This chain links TRBV5-6 with TRBJ2-7; D is undetermined. Trimming shortened V by 0 bases and J by 1 base, and 11 bases separated the two germline ends. The CDR3 loop spans 15 amino acids. The germline CDR1 and CDR2 sequences are SGHDT and YYEEEE. CDR3 bases: TGTGCCAGCAGCTTGGAACAAACACTATCCTACGAGCAGTACTTC. It codes for CASSLEQTLSYEQYF. Full variable domain (rest looked up from reference TRBV5-6 and TRBJ2-7): DAGVTQSPTHLIKTRGQQVTLRCSPKSGHDTVSWYQQALGQGPQFIFQYYEEEERQRGNFPDRFSGHQFPNYSSELNVNALLLGDSALYLCASSLEQTLSYEQYFGPGTRLTVT.

The chain carries TRBV29-1 and TRBJ2-6, with D uncertain. CDR3 size: 12 residues. Germline CDR1 reads SQVTM; CDR2 reads ANQGSEA. Between the trimmed V and J ends, which lost 3 bases and 3 bases, there was a span of 3 bases. CDR3 sequence: CSVDGGANVLTF. CDR3 nucleotides: TGCAGCGTTGACGGTGGGGCCAACGTCCTGACTTTC.

This rearrangement joins TRBV11-1 to TRBJ2-7; 8 bases agree with TRBD1. Trimming at V came to 2 bases and at J to 3 bases, leaving 3 bases not matched to a gene. This CDR3 has 14 amino acids. Germline CDR1 SGHAT, CDR2 FQDESV (reference sequence). CDR3 DNA: TGTGCCAGCAGCTTACAGGACAGGGTCTACGAGCAGTACTTC. Translated, it gives CASSLQDRVYEQYF.

J is TRBJ2-6 and V is TRBV7-6; D gene uncertain. Between the trimmed V and J ends, which lost 1 base and 0 bases, there was a span of 10 bases. Germline V gene lookup returns CDR1 SGHVS and CDR2 FNYEAQ. There are 17 residues in the CDR3. This CDR3 reads CASSLGLGSSGANVLTF. DNA for the CDR3: TGTGCCAGCAGCTTAGGACTCGGGTCCTCTGGGGCCAACGTCCTGACTTTC. The whole variable domain, filled in from reference TRBV7-6 and TRBJ2-6, reads GAGVSQSPRYKVTKRGQDVALRCDPISGHVSLYWYRQALGQGPEFLTYFNYEAQQDKSGLPNDRFSAERPEGSISTLTIQRTEQRDSAMYRCASSLGLGSSGANVLTFGAGSRLTVL.

V usage is TRBV10-3 and J usage is TRBJ1-1, with TRBD1 identical over 7 bases. This CDR3 comprises 15 residues. Germline trimming cut 4 bases from V and 2 bases from J; bases unmatched to any gene: 7. Germline CDR1 ENHRY, CDR2 SYGVKD. CDR3 amino acids: CAISGETGTNTEAFF. In DNA form, the CDR3 reads TGTGCCATCAGTGGTGAGACAGGGACCAACACTGAAGCTTTCTTT.

V gene TRBV4-1 combines with J gene TRBJ2-1; D possibly corresponds to TRBD1 (6 bases). The germline V gene has CDR1 MGHRA and CDR2 YSYEKL. The CDR3 has 12 residues. V dropped 0 bases and J dropped 10 bases, with 7 bases sitting between them. The CDR3 coding sequence is TGCGCCAGCAGCCAAGATACAGGGGAGCAGTTCTTC. As protein: CASSQDTGEQFF.

The chain is built from TRBV7-2 and TRBJ2-5; tentatively, D is TRBD2 (5 bases). The ends were cut back, 1 base at V and 2 bases at J, with 11 bases in the middle. Germline CDR1 SGHTA, CDR2 FQGNSA. CDR3 length: 15 residues. This CDR3 reads CASSLGGLWQETQYF. The DNA of the CDR3 is TGTGCCAGCAGCTTAGGAGGGTTGTGGCAAGAGACCCAGTACTTC.

This sequence joins TRBV28 and TRBJ2-7; TRBD2 aligns across 12 bases. The CDR3 is 15 residues long. From germline, CDR1 is MDHEN and CDR2 SYDVKM. The V and J ends lost 2 bases and 7 bases, in that order; junction bases with no gene match: 6. The CDR3 region is CASSLRTSGVTEQYF. The CDR3 DNA follows: TGTGCCAGCAGTTTACGGACTAGCGGGGTGACGGAGCAGTACTTC. The whole variable domain, remainder taken from reference TRBV28 and TRBJ2-7, is DVKVTQSSRYLVKRTGEKVFLECVQDMDHENMFWYRQDPGLGLRLIYFSYDVKMKEKGDIPEGYSVSREKKERFSLILESASTNQTSMYLCASSLRTSGVTEQYFGPGTRLTVT.

The CDR3 nucleotides read TGTGCCAGCAGCTTAGTCCCGCCAAAAGAGACCCAGTACTTC. Amino acids: CASSLVPPKETQYF. The chain joins TRBV7-6 to TRBJ2-5; unclear D gene. Deletions cut 1 base from V and 3 bases from J, with 9 bases between. The germline V gene encodes CDR1 SGHVS and CDR2 FNYEAQ. The CDR3 runs 14 residues.

The J gene is TRBJ1-2, the V gene TRBV28; TRBD1 matches 10 bases. This CDR3 region has 13 residues. Losses at the gene ends were 6 bases for V and 7 bases for J; bases not matched to a gene: 5. Germline values: CDR1 MDHEN, CDR2 SYDVKM. CDR3 DNA sequence: TGTGCCAGCAGCGGACAGGGGGTCGTTGGCTACACCTTC. Its translation: CASSGQGVVGYTF.

This clone was seen only a few times. The rearrangement uses TRBV27 and TRBJ1-5, with a possible D match to TRBD1 (6 bases). The V and J ends lost 5 bases and 3 bases respectively, with 8 bases between them. CDR1 MNHEY and CDR2 SMNVEV come from the germline V gene (reference sequence). The CDR3 is made up of 13 amino acids. This CDR3 is CASSGGHNQPQHF. In DNA, the CDR3 is TGTGCCAGCAGTGGGGGCCACAATCAGCCCCAGCATTTT.

V and J are TRBV29-1 and TRBJ2-4, with 9 bases identical to TRBD2. The CDR3 is 16 residues long. The V gene end was trimmed by 6 bases and the J gene end by 2 bases; junction bases not matched to a gene: 11. The germline V gene has CDR1 SQVTM and CDR2 ANQGSEA. The CDR3 spells CSVLRREGRSKNIQYF. Here the CDR3 DNA reads TGCAGCGTACTTAGGCGGGAGGGCCGGTCCAAAAACATTCAGTACTTC.

The gene calls are TRBV5-8 and TRBJ2-6; D gene ambiguous. Trimming removed 2 bases from V and 2 bases from J, with 11 bases in between. The CDR3 totals 16 residues. The V gene's germline CDR1 is SGHTS and CDR2 YDEGEE. The CDR3 is CASSFRTVTGANVLTF. The CDR3 DNA is TGTGCCAGCAGCTTTAGGACGGTCACTGGGGCCAACGTCCTGACTTTC. Complete variable domain (other parts from reference TRBV5-8 and TRBJ2-6): EAGVTQSPTHLIKTRGQQATLRCSPISGHTSVYWYQQALGLGLQFLLWYDEGEERNRGNFPPRFSGRQFPNYSSELNVNALELEDSALYLCASSFRTVTGANVLTFGAGSRLTVL.

The V gene is TRBV5-3, the J gene TRBJ1-2; 7 bases match TRBD1. TRBV5-3 is marked as an open reading frame, function uncertain. J lost 7 bases, V lost 4 bases, and 13 bases had no gene match. The CDR3 is 15 residues long. The CDR3 DNA reads as TGTGCCAGAAGCGGATCGAAGGGGGCGTCTTGTGGCTACACCTTC. Translation gives CARSGSKGASCGYTF.

The V call is TRBV9, the J call TRBJ1-1, with a tentative D call TRBD1 (5 bases). The V end was cut by 4 bases, the J end by 0 bases, with 10 bases between. The CDR3 runs 14 residues. Germline CDR1 is SGDLS and CDR2 is YYNGEE. CDR3 coding DNA: TGTGCCAGCAGCTTCGGGACGGTGAACACTGAAGCTTTCTTT. It encodes CASSFGTVNTEAFF.

The table lists this clone with a count of one. The J gene is TRBJ2-2, the V gene TRBV18; no clear D. CDR3 length: 14 amino acids. Germline CDR1 and CDR2: KGHSH and LQKENI. The V end lost 3 bases, the J end lost 5 bases, and 10 bases lay between the germline ends. The chain's CDR3 is CASSPISETGELFF. The CDR3 bases are TGTGCCAGCTCACCCATATCGGAAACCGGGGAGCTGTTTTTT.

The chain recombines TRBV19 with TRBJ2-7, with 7 bases that match TRBD1. Looked up from germline, CDR1 is LNHDA and CDR2 is SQIVND (reference sequence). The CDR3 is 13 residues long. V gave up 8 bases and J gave up 1 base; unmatched junction bases: 5. CDR3 nucleotides: TGTGCCAGTCGGGACAGCCTGTCCTACGAGCAGTACTTC. Amino acids: CASRDSLSYEQYF. Combining the CDR3 with reference TRBV19 and TRBJ2-7 gives the whole variable domain DGGITQSPKYLFRKEGQNVTLSCEQNLNHDAMYWYRQDPGQGLRLIYYSQIVNDFQKGDIAEGYSVSREKKESFPLTVTSAQKNPTAFYLCASRDSLSYEQYFGPGTRLTVT.

The rearrangement links TRBV7-9 to TRBJ1-2; no definite D call. The V end was cut by 5 bases, the J end by 3 bases, with 22 bases between. The CDR3 loop spans 17 amino acids. CDR1 is SEHNR, CDR2 FQNEAQ, per germline (reference sequence). The CDR3 region is CASSTPAQGSQDYGYTF. In DNA form, the CDR3 reads TGTGCCAGCAGCACCCCGGCTCAAGGAAGCCAGGACTATGGCTACACCTTC.

The chain combines TRBV27 with TRBJ1-2; 8 bases align to TRBD1. V shed 10 bases, J shed 0 bases, and the junction held 13 bases outside the gene matches. This CDR3 spans 16 amino acids. In germline, CDR1 is MNHEY, CDR2 SMNVEV (reference sequence). The CDR3 DNA reads as TGTGCCACCAACCCCCTTGACAGGGGCCCTAACTATGGCTACACCTTC. Its translation: CATNPLDRGPNYGYTF.

The rearrangement uses TRBV6-6 and TRBJ1-2; D uncertain. The V end lost 2 bases, the J end lost 5 bases, and 12 bases lay between the germline ends. The CDR3 is made up of 14 amino acids. Germline V gene sequence: CDR1 MNHNY, CDR2 SVGAGI (reference sequence). CDR3 sequence: CASSYEASSYGYTF. The DNA of the CDR3 is TGTGCCAGCAGTTACGAGGCCAGTTCTTATGGCTACACCTTC.

This chain joins TRBV5-1 and TRBJ1-2; 9 bases line up with TRBD1. Germline assignment: CDR1 SGHRS and CDR2 YFSETQ. J was trimmed by 4 bases and V by 4 bases; bases with no gene match: 14. CDR3 length: 17 residues. CDR3 in amino acids: CASSPDPWTGAGYGYTF. The CDR3 nucleotides are TGCGCCAGCAGCCCAGACCCCTGGACAGGGGCCGGCTATGGCTACACCTTC.

The chain is built from TRBV6-1 and TRBJ2-5; maybe TRBD1 (5 bases). Trimming pared 4 bases from V and 7 bases from J, leaving 16 bases between. This CDR3 is 14 amino acids long. Per the germline V gene, CDR1 is MNHNS and CDR2 is SASEGT. DNA for the CDR3: TGTGCCAGCAGTGCCTCCTTGGGGCCGGGGACCCAGTACTTC. Its protein product is CASSASLGPGTQYF.

This chain uses TRBV5-1 with TRBJ1-1; D call uncertain. This CDR3 contains 14 residues. Trimming pared 7 bases from V and 1 base from J, leaving 14 bases between. Germline CDR1 and CDR2: SGHRS and YFSETQ. Here the CDR3 reads CASAYWGENTEAFF. DNA for the CDR3: TGCGCCAGCGCTTACTGGGGTGAGAACACTGAAGCTTTCTTT. Filled out from reference TRBV5-1 and TRBJ1-1, the complete variable domain reads KAGVTQTPRYLIKTRGQQVTLSCSPISGHRSVSWYQQTPGQGLQFLFEYFSETQRNKGNFPGRFSGRQFSNSRSEMNVSTLELGDSALYLCASAYWGENTEAFFGQGTRLTVV.

The chain links TRBV16 to TRBJ1-1; D gene uncertain. The CDR3 runs 15 residues. The V end was cut by 7 bases, the J end by 0 bases, with 15 bases between. CDR1 and CDR2 from the germline V gene are KGHSY and FQNENV. The CDR3 protein is CASKGHREMNTEAFF. CDR3 DNA: TGTGCCAGCAAGGGTCATCGGGAAATGAACACTGAAGCTTTCTTT.

The V gene is TRBV2, the J gene TRBJ2-7; D unclear. Germline CDR1 SNHLY, CDR2 FYNNEI. The CDR3 sequence is 14 residues long. V gave up 7 bases and J gave up 0 bases, with 13 bases separating them. CDR3 coding DNA: TGTGCCAGCATTACAGACTGGAGCTCCTACGAGCAGTACTTC. It codes for CASITDWSSYEQYF.

The V call is TRBV2, the J call TRBJ2-7; 8 bases align to TRBD1. In germline, CDR1 is SNHLY, CDR2 FYNNEI. The trim removed 6 bases at V and 4 bases at J, leaving 8 bases unmatched. The CDR3 is made up of 14 amino acids. CDR3 residues: CASRRTGGAYEQYF. In DNA, the CDR3 is TGTGCCAGCAGACGCACAGGGGGAGCGTACGAGCAGTACTTC.